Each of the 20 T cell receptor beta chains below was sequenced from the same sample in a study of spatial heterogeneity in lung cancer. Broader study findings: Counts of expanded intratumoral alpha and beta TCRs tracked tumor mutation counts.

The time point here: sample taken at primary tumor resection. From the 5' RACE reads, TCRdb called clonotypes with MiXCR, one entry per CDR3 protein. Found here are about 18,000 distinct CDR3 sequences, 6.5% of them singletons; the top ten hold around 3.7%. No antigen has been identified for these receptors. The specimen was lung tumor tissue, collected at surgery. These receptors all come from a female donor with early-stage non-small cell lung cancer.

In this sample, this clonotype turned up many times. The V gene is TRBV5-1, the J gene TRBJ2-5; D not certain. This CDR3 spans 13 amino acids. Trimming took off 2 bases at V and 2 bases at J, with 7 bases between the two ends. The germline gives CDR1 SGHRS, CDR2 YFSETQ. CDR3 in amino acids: CASSFYGQETQYF. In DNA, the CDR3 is TGCGCCAGCAGCTTTTATGGACAAGAGACCCAGTACTTC.

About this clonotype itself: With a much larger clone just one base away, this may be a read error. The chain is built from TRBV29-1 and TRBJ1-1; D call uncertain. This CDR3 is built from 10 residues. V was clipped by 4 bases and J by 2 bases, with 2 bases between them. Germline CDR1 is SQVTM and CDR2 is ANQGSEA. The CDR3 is CSVVNTEAFF. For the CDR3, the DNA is TGCAGCGTTGTAAACACTGAAGCTTTCTTT.

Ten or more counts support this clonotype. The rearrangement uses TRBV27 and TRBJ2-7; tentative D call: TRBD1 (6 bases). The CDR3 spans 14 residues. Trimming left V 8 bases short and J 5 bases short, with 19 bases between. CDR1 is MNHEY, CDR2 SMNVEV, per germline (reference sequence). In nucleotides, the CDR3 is TGTGCCAGCTCAGACGAACAGGGAAGCGACGAGCAGTACTTC. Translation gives CASSDEQGSDEQYF.

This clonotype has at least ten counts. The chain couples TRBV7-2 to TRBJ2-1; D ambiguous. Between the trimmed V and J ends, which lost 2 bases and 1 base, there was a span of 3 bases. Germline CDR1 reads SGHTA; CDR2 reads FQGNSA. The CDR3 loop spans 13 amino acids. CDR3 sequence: CASSLMSYNEQFF. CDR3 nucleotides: TGTGCCAGCAGCTTAATGTCCTACAATGAGCAGTTCTTC.

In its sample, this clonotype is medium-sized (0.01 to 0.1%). The DNA for the CDR3 is TGTGCCAGCAGTGGTGATTACAATCAGCCCCAGCATTTT. This gives the protein CASSGDYNQPQHF. The chain links TRBV7-2 to TRBJ1-5; D not resolved. V lost 6 bases and J lost 3, with 9 bases in between. The CDR3 covers 13 residues. CDR1 is SGHTA, CDR2 FQGNSA, per germline.

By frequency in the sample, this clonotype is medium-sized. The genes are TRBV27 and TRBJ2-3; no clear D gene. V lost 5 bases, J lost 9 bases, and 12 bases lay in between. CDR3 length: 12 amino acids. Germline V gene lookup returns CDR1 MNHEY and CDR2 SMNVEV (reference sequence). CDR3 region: CASSTASDTQYF. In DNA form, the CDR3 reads TGTGCCAGCAGTACCGCCTCTGACACGCAGTATTTT.

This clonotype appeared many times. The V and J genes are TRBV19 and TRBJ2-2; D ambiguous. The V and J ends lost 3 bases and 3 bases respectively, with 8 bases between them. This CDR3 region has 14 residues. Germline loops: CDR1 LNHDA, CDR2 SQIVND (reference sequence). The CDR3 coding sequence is TGTGCCAGTAGTATCCCAACGGACACCGGGGAGCTGTTTTTT. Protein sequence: CASSIPTDTGELFF.

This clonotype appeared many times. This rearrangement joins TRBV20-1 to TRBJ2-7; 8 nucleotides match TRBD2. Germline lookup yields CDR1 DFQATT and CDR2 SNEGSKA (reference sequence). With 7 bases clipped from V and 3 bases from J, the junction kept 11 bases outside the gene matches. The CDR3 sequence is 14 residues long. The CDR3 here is CSGAEVAGSYEQYF. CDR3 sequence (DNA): TGCAGTGGGGCAGAGGTAGCGGGGAGCTACGAGCAGTACTTC.

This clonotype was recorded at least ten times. The chain's CDR3 is CASSRTQSNQPQHF. CDR3 DNA: TGTGCCAGCAGCAGGACACAGAGCAATCAGCCCCAGCATTTT. V gene TRBV2 combines with J gene TRBJ1-5; D is possibly TRBD1 (5 bases). CDR1 is SNHLY, CDR2 FYNNEI, per germline. Trimming took 6 bases from V and 1 from J, leaving 10 bases between them. The CDR3 extends over 14 amino acids.

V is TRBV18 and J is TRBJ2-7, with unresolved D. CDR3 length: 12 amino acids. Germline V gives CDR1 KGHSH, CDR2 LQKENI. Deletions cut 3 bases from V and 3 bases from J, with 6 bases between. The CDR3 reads CASSPDGYEQYF. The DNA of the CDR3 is TGTGCCAGCTCACCGGACGGCTACGAGCAGTACTTC.

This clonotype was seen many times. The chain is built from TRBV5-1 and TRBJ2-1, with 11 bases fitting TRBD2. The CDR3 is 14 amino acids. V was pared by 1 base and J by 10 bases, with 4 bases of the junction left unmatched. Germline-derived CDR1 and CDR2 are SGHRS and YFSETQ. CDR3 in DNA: TGCGCCAGCAGCTTGACTAGCGGGAGCGGGGAGCAGTTCTTC. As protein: CASSLTSGSGEQFF.

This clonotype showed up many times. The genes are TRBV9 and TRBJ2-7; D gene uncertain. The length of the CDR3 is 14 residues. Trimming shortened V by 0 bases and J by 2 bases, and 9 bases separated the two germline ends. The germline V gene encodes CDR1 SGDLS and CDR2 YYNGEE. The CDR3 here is CASSVEGGTYEQYF. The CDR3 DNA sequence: TGTGCCAGCAGCGTAGAGGGCGGCACCTACGAGCAGTACTTC.

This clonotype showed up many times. The CDR3 reads CASSWTSGSPTYNEQFF. The CDR3 DNA reads as TGCGCCAGCAGCTGGACTAGCGGGAGCCCAACCTACAATGAGCAGTTCTTC. The rearrangement links TRBV5-1 to TRBJ2-1; 13 bases agree with TRBD2. J was trimmed by 2 bases and V by 3 bases; bases with no gene match: 5. The CDR3 has 17 amino acids. The V gene's germline CDR1 is SGHRS and CDR2 YFSETQ.

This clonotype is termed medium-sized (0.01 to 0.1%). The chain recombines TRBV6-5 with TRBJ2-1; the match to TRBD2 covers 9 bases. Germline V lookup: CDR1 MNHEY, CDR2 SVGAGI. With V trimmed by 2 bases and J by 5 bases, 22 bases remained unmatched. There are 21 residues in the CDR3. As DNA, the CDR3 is TGTGCCAGCAGTTACCGCGATTCGGGGCGGAGGAGAGCGGGAGGCCACAATGAGCAGTTCTTC. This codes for CASSYRDSGRRRAGGHNEQFF.

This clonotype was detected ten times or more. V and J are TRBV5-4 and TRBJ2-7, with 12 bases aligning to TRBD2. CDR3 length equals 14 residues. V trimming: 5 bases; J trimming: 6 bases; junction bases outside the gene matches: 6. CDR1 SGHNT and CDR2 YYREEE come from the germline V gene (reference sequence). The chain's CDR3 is CASRLAGGPSEQYF. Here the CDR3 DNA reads TGTGCCAGCAGGCTAGCGGGAGGGCCCTCCGAGCAGTACTTC.

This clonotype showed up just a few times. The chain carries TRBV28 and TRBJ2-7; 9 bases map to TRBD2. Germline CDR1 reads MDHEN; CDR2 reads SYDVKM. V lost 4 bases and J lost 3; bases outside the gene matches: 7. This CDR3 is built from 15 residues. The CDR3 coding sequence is TGTGCCAGCAGTTCCCCAGGTAGCGGGGGCTACGAGCAGTACTTC. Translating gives CASSSPGSGGYEQYF.

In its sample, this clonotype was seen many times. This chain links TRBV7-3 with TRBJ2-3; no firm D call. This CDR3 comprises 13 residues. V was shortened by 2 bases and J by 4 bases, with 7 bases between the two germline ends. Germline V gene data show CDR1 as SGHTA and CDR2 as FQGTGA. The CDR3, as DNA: TGTGCCAGCAGCTTACCAGCTTCAGATACGCAGTATTTT. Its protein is CASSLPASDTQYF.

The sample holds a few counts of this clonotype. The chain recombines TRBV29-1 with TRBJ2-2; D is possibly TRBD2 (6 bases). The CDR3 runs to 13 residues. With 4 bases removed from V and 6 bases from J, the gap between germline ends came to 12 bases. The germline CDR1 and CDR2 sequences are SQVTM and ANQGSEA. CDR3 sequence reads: CSVVWGVAGELFF. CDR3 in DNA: TGCAGCGTTGTATGGGGGGTCGCCGGGGAGCTGTTTTTT.

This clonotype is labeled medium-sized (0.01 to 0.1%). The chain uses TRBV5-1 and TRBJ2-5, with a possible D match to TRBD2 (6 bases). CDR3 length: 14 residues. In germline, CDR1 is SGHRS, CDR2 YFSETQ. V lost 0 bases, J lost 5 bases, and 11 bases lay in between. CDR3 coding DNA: TGCGCCAGCAGCTTGGGGAGGGCCGTGGAGACCCAGTACTTC. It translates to CASSLGRAVETQYF.

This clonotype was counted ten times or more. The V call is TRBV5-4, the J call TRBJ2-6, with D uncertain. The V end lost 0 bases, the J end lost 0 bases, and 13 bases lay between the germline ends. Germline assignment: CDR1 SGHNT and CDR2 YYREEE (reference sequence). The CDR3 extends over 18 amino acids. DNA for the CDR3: TGTGCCAGCAGCTTGGCCCTGGGCTCCATCTCTGGGGCCAACGTCCTGACTTTC. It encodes CASSLALGSISGANVLTF.